The 2 T cell receptor beta chains below come from one sample, sequenced in a study of vaccination effects on CD4 cells after COVID-19 (dated by TCRdb to about 2022). The library was produced with the immunoSEQ multiplex PCR assay. TCRdb stores this immuneACCESS table with in-frame sequences only. Part of the clones is absent; in the studies checked, under half of the shortfall reflects unresolved V genes, and no reason is known for the rest. The sample table holds more than 50,000 clones, of which more than 60% were seen once. Around 3.3% of the sample lies in the top ten. Their antigen targets remain unknown. After 10 days of culture, CD4+ T cells were isolated with the EasySep CD4+ T cell isolation kit. Sequenced material: CD4+ T cells from PBMCs cultured without peptide, taken before COVID-19 vaccination. The receptors here all came from a human donor who received a COVID-19 vaccine.

This clone appeared a few times. The DNA of the CDR3 is TGCGCCAGCAGCCTAGGCGGGGGAAGCAACGAGCAGTACGTC. Its protein product is CASSLGGGSNEQYV. V is TRBV5-1 and J is TRBJ2-7, with 7 nucleotides matching TRBD2. The CDR3 runs 14 residues. V lost 4 bases, J lost 5 bases, and 9 bases stayed unmatched. Germline values: CDR1 SGHRS, CDR2 YFSETQ.

The chain recombines TRBV28 with TRBJ1-3; maybe TRBD1 (6 bases). V gave up 5 bases and J gave up 3 bases, with 20 bases separating them. Germline loops: CDR1 MDHEN, CDR2 SYDVKM. This CDR3 is built from 17 residues. CDR3 DNA: TGTGCCAGCAGTCCCCTCTCATACAGGGAAATTGGAAACACCATATATTTT. This gives the protein CASSPLSYREIGNTIYF.